The 13 T cell receptor beta chains below come from one sample, sequenced in a study of resident and recirculating memory T cells in vitiligo. TCRdb keeps only in-frame clones here, not all; method: immunoSEQ multiplex PCR. This repertoire shows tens of thousands of clones, around 90% found once; its top ten account for 5%. The sample comprised blood. The origin of the receptors is a male donor with vitiligo.

This clone appeared once. The rearrangement joins TRBV4-2 to TRBJ2-2, with 9 bases lining up with TRBD1. Trimming at V came to 1 base and at J to 6 bases, leaving 3 bases not matched to a gene. Germline-derived CDR1 and CDR2 are LGHNA and YNFKEQ. This CDR3 has 15 amino acids. The CDR3 sequence: CASSQARTGAGELFF. The CDR3 DNA reads TGTGCCAGCAGCCAAGCCAGGACAGGGGCCGGGGAGCTGTTTTTT.

The chain couples TRBV27 to TRBJ1-1; no clear D gene. The V gene lost 3 bases and the J gene lost 0 bases, with 11 bases spanning the gap. CDR1 and CDR2 (germline): MNHEY, SMNVEV (reference sequence). The CDR3 runs 15 residues. The CDR3 coding sequence is TGTGCCAGCAGTTTGGTCCCAGTCATGAACACTGAAGCTTTCTTT. Translating gives CASSLVPVMNTEAFF.

The rearrangement uses TRBV18 and TRBJ2-3, with D possibly being TRBD1 (5 bases). V was clipped by 3 bases and J by 1 base, with 11 bases between them. Germline V gene sequence: CDR1 KGHSH, CDR2 LQKENI. The CDR3 contains 15 residues. The CDR3 bases are TGTGCCAGCTCACCGGGGCCATTGGGCACAGATACGCAGTATTTT. This gives the protein CASSPGPLGTDTQYF.

V is TRBV7-6 and J is TRBJ2-3, with 15 bases lining up with TRBD2. V shed 1 base, J shed 0 bases, and the junction held 2 bases outside the gene matches. Germline CDR1 reads SGHVS; CDR2 reads FNYEAQ. The CDR3 spans 18 residues. The DNA for the CDR3 is TGTGCCAGCAGCTTAGGGGGGACTAGCGGGAGGAGCACAGATACGCAGTATTTT. It yields the protein CASSLGGTSGRSTDTQYF.

The chain joins TRBV19 to TRBJ1-5; D unresolved. The CDR3 contains 13 residues. V shed 3 bases and J shed 7 bases, with 10 bases lying between them. Germline V gene lookup returns CDR1 LNHDA and CDR2 SQIVND (reference sequence). CDR3 bases: TGTGCCAGTAGTATGAGGGAGCCCCAGCCCCAGCATTTT. Its translation: CASSMREPQPQHF. Filled out from reference TRBV19 and TRBJ1-5, the complete variable domain reads DGGITQSPKYLFRKEGQNVTLSCEQNLNHDAMYWYRQDPGQGLRLIYYSQIVNDFQKGDIAEGYSVSREKKESFPLTVTSAQKNPTAFYLCASSMREPQPQHFGDGTRLSIL.

The chain couples TRBV9 to TRBJ2-7; D possibly corresponds to TRBD1 (6 bases). CDR1 is SGDLS and CDR2 is YYNGEE in the germline V gene. V lost 3 bases to trimming and J lost 3 bases, with 13 bases between them. The CDR3 runs 14 residues. This CDR3 is CASSAQTGFYEQYF. Here the CDR3 DNA reads TGTGCCAGCAGCGCACAAACAGGGTTCTACGAGCAGTACTTC.

J is TRBJ1-5 and V is TRBV4-3; no firm D call. The V gene lost 1 base and the J gene lost 7 bases, with 8 bases spanning the gap. The CDR3 runs 13 residues. From germline, CDR1 is LGHNA and CDR2 YSLEER. The CDR3 is CASSQGRGQPQHF. The CDR3 DNA is TGCGCCAGCAGCCAAGGGAGAGGACAGCCCCAGCATTTT.

About this clone itself: The junction departs from the called germline gene at one end, perhaps through a read error. The chain has TRBV27 and TRBJ1-1; D is unresolved. The germline V gene has CDR1 MNHEY and CDR2 SMNVEV (reference sequence). The CDR3 length is 15 residues. In DNA, the CDR3 is TGTGCCAGCAGTACACGACAAGAACGGAACGCTGAAGCTTTCTTT. Amino acid sequence: CASSTRQERNAEAFF.

The chain joins TRBV28 to TRBJ2-7, with D possibly being TRBD1 (6 bases). CDR1 and CDR2 (germline): MDHEN, SYDVKM. This CDR3 is 14 amino acids long. The V end lost 11 bases, the J end lost 6 bases, and 23 bases lay between the germline ends. CDR3 sequence: CASQWVQGMAEQYF. DNA of the CDR3: TGTGCCTCTCAGTGGGTACAGGGAATGGCCGAGCAGTACTTC.

This clone was observed once. V and J are TRBV28 and TRBJ2-1; 7 bases align to TRBD2. The ends lost 3 bases at V and 1 base at J; junction bases unmatched: 3. Germline CDR1 reads MDHEN; CDR2 reads SYDVKM. The CDR3 totals 15 residues. Here the CDR3 DNA reads TGTGCCAGCAGTTTGACTAGCAGTTCCTACAATGAGCAGTTCTTC. Its translation is CASSLTSSSYNEQFF.

This clone was found once. This chain uses TRBV6-5 with TRBJ1-2; 7 positions agree with TRBD1. The germline CDR1 and CDR2 sequences are MNHEY and SVGAGI. The CDR3 is made up of 13 amino acids. J was trimmed by 2 bases and V by 5 bases; bases with no gene match: 2. DNA of the CDR3: TGTGCCAGCAGTGAGACAGGGAACTATGGCTACACCTTC. Translating it yields CASSETGNYGYTF.

V is TRBV5-6 and J is TRBJ2-5; D gene unclear. CDR3 length: 13 amino acids. The V and J ends lost 1 base and 7 bases respectively, with 11 bases between them. Germline V CDR1 and CDR2: SGHDT, YYEEEE. This CDR3 reads CASSLNPSGTQYF. CDR3 in DNA: TGTGCCAGCAGCTTGAATCCTAGTGGGACCCAGTACTTC.

The CDR3 reads CASSITGRLAGDTGELFF. CDR3 in DNA: TGTGCCAGTAGTATTACAGGAAGGCTAGCGGGAGATACCGGGGAGCTGTTTTTT. The rearrangement links TRBV19 to TRBJ2-2; 10 positions match TRBD2. J was trimmed by 5 bases and V by 3 bases; bases with no gene match: 12. The germline CDR1 and CDR2 sequences are LNHDA and SQIVND (reference sequence). This CDR3 is built from 18 residues.